These T cell receptor beta chains were read from a single sample in a study of cytomegalovirus exposure and HLA in healthy donors. Produced via immunoSEQ multiplex PCR; TCRdb's table is partial and in-frame only. This table has under 200,000 clones, 80% appearing once. Sequencing used PBMCs. The source is a man aged 35 to 55 in good health and CMV-seronegative. Each CDR3 is given with its conserved first and last residue. The D gene is left open where the match is weak. The listing skips clone size in some rows; elsewhere it reads once, few, many or a size class.

NA	TRBV5-1	TRBD1	TRBJ2-2	13	CASSPDRAGELFF	TGCGCCAGCAGCCCCGACAGGGCCGGGGAGCTGTTTTTT
once	TRBV14	NA	TRBJ2-2	14	CASNQGHNTGELFF	TGTGCCAGCAACCAGGGACACAACACCGGGGAGCTGTTTTTT
NA	TRBV5-1	TRBD2	TRBJ2-4	16	CASSGGTSGGAGIQYF	TGCGCCAGCAGCGGCGGGACTAGCGGGGGGGCCGGCATTCAGTACTTC
NA	TRBV18	NA	TRBJ1-1	15	CASSPLPRGNTEAFF	TGTGCCAGCTCACCACTACCTCGGGGGAACACTGAAGCTTTCTTT
NA	TRBV27	NA	TRBJ1-1	13	CASSFDSTTEAFF	TGTGCCAGCAGTTTCGACAGCACCACTGAAGCTTTCTTT
NA	TRBV18	TRBD1	TRBJ1-2	15	CASSPDGTGNYGYTF	TGTGCCAGCTCACCCGATGGGACAGGGAACTATGGCTACACCTTC
NA	TRBV19	TRBD2	TRBJ2-7	15	CASSIQTSGSYEQYF	TGTGCCAGTAGTATCCAGACTAGCGGATCCTACGAGCAGTACTTC
few	TRBV6-1	NA	TRBJ2-3	15	CASSLRGTYTDTQYF	TGTGCCAGCAGCCTTAGGGGGACATACACAGATACGCAGTATTTT
NA	TRBV19	NA	TRBJ2-7	13	CASSIGLAYEQYF	TGTGCCAGTAGTATAGGGCTAGCCTACGAGCAGTACTTC
NA	TRBV7-2	NA	TRBJ2-5	15	CASNRGAGRKETQYF	TGTGCCAGCAATCGCGGAGCGGGCCGGAAAGAGACCCAGTACTTC
few	TRBV6-6	NA	TRBJ1-4	15	CASKPRTEYNEKLFF	TGTGCCAGCAAGCCCAGGACAGAATATAATGAAAAACTGTTTTTT
NA	TRBV19	TRBD1	TRBJ2-7	15	CASSNEQGVPYEQYF	TGTGCCAGTAGTAACGAACAGGGGGTCCCCTACGAGCAGTACTTC
NA	TRBV6-5	NA	TRBJ1-1	14	CASSEAGKVTEAFF	TGTGCCAGCAGCGAGGCCGGGAAAGTGACTGAAGCTTTCTTT
NA	TRBV6-4	NA	TRBJ2-2	15	CASSEQGGDTGELFF	TGTGCCAGCAGTGAACAGGGGGGGGACACCGGGGAGCTGTTTTTT
few	TRBV7-9	NA	TRBJ2-3	12	CASSTSTDTQYF	TGTGCCAGCAGTACTAGCACAGATACGCAGTATTTT
once	TRBV11-2	NA	TRBJ1-6	16	CASSLGGGTHLSPLHF	TGTGCCAGCAGCTTAGGGGGCGGGACCCATCTCTCACCCCTCCACTTT
NA	TRBV7-2	TRBD1	TRBJ2-5	15	CASSDRQGFQETQYF	TGTGCCAGCAGCGACAGACAGGGCTTCCAAGAGACCCAGTACTTC
NA	TRBV2	NA	TRBJ2-7	13	CASSGRGEYEQYF	TGTGCCAGCAGTGGCAGGGGGGAATACGAGCAGTACTTC
NA	TRBV4-1	NA	TRBJ1-5	17	CASSQGLDRTGNQPQHF	TGCGCCAGCAGCCAAGGTTTGGATCGGACAGGCAATCAGCCCCAGCATTTT
few	TRBV19	NA	TRBJ1-4	16	CASTSLGDRSYEKLFF	TGTGCCAGTACATCCTTGGGAGATAGGTCATACGAAAAACTGTTTTTT
few	TRBV9	NA	TRBJ1-5	13	CASSATGYQPQHF	TGTGCCAGCAGCGCAACTGGTTATCAGCCCCAGCATTTT
medium-sized	TRBV4-3	NA	TRBJ1-4	18	CASSQDGSVVLGGEKLFF	TGCGCCAGCAGCCAAGACGGCTCGGTTGTTCTAGGTGGTGAAAAACTGTTTTTT
NA	TRBV5-4	NA	TRBJ2-7	12	CASSSRTNEQYF	TGTGCCAGCAGCTCCAGGACAAACGAGCAGTACTTC
NA	TRBV25-1	TRBD2	TRBJ2-7	14	CASSVASGTYEQYF	TGTGCCAGCAGTGTCGCTAGCGGGACCTACGAGCAGTACTTC
NA	TRBV18	NA	TRBJ1-5	14	CASSPGAGNQPQHF	TGTGCCAGCTCACCGGGGGCAGGCAATCAGCCCCAGCATTTT
NA	TRBV4-1	NA	TRBJ2-7	15	CASSQLPGRGYEQYF	TGCGCCAGCAGCCAATTACCCGGGAGAGGGTACGAGCAGTACTTC
NA	TRBV6-6	NA	TRBJ1-2	13	CASSDSANYGYTF	TGTGCCAGCAGTGACTCAGCAAACTATGGCTACACCTTC
NA	TRBV7-9	NA	TRBJ1-5	15	CASSGRGPGNQPQHF	TGTGCCAGCAGCGGAAGAGGGCCGGGTAATCAGCCCCAGCATTTT
once	TRBV11-2	TRBD2	TRBJ2-5	17	CASSFILGLAGSGTQYF	TGTGCCAGCAGCTTCATCCTGGGACTAGCGGGGTCAGGGACCCAGTACTTC
few	TRBV27	TRBD1	TRBJ1-5	18	CASRVSGTDLYSNQPQHF	TGTGCCAGCAGGGTGTCCGGGACAGATCTCTATAGCAATCAGCCCCAGCATTTT
once	TRBV25-1	NA	TRBJ1-4	14	CASSGEGFGEKLFF	TGTGCCAGCAGTGGGGAGGGTTTTGGCGAAAAACTGTTTTTT
NA	TRBV6-6	TRBD2	TRBJ2-7	15	CASSSGLAGAYEQYF	TGTGCCAGCAGTTCCGGACTAGCGGGAGCGTACGAGCAGTACTTC
NA	TRBV13	TRBD1	TRBJ2-6	18	CASSPRQGRARGANVLTF	TGTGCCAGCAGCCCTCGACAGGGGCGGGCGCGTGGGGCCAACGTCCTGACTTTC
NA	TRBV5-1	NA	TRBJ2-3	14	CASSLGPSTDTQYF	TGCGCCAGCAGCTTGGGTCCTAGCACAGATACGCAGTATTTT
NA	TRBV9	NA	TRBJ2-7	14	CASSSGSGSYEQYF	TGTGCCAGCAGCTCCGGGTCCGGATCCTACGAGCAGTACTTC
few	TRBV30	NA	TRBJ2-5	12	CAWRQGFETQYF	TGTGCCTGGAGACAGGGTTTCGAGACCCAGTACTTC
NA	TRBV9	NA	TRBJ2-5	18	CASSTRPRSRGIEETQYF	TGTGCCAGCAGCACTCGACCGAGGTCAAGGGGGATAGAGGAGACCCAGTACTTC
NA	TRBV4-3	NA	TRBJ2-1	16	CASSQDGAGSYNEQFF	TGCGCCAGCAGCCAAGACGGGGCGGGATCCTACAATGAGCAGTTCTTC
NA	TRBV13	TRBD2	TRBJ2-5	18	CASRPTRLAGSLGGTQYF	TGTGCCAGCAGACCTACTCGACTAGCGGGGAGTCTCGGTGGGACCCAGTACTTC
NA	TRBV11-2	NA	TRBJ1-1	15	CASSLVQGTNTEAFF	TGTGCCAGCAGCTTAGTTCAGGGCACGAACACTGAAGCTTTCTTT
NA	TRBV4-3	NA	TRBJ1-3	16	CASSQVVGRYGNTIYF	TGCGCCAGCAGCCAAGTCGTAGGGAGGTATGGAAACACCATATATTTT
NA	TRBV10-3	TRBD2	TRBJ2-7	16	CAISESTASGSYEQYF	TGTGCCATCAGTGAGTCGACGGCTAGCGGGTCCTACGAGCAGTACTTC
NA	TRBV7-9	NA	TRBJ1-2	13	CSSSLRANYGYTF	TGTTCCAGCAGCCTCAGGGCTAACTATGGCTACACCTTC
NA	TRBV5-6	TRBD2	TRBJ2-5	17	CASSPHSGLAGRETQYF	TGTGCCAGCAGCCCCCATTCCGGACTAGCGGGAAGAGAGACCCAGTACTTC
NA	TRBV19	TRBD2	TRBJ2-2	19	CASSTTGTSGSYGTGELFF	TGTGCCAGTAGCACAACCGGGACTAGCGGGAGTTACGGCACCGGGGAGCTGTTTTTT
NA	TRBV10-3	NA	TRBJ2-7	13	CAISESREPEQYF	TGTGCCATCAGTGAGTCCCGGGAGCCCGAGCAGTACTTC
few	TRBV6-5	TRBD1	TRBJ1-4	14	CASSTGQKNEKLFF	TGTGCCAGCAGCACGGGACAGAAGAATGAAAAACTGTTTTTT
NA	TRBV2	NA	TRBJ1-6	16	CASSNLGSSYNSPLHF	TGTGCCAGTTCAAATTTGGGGAGCTCCTATAATTCACCCCTCCACTTT
NA	TRBV7-6	TRBD1	TRBJ2-3	13	CASSPGGSGTQYF	TGTGCCAGCAGCCCAGGGGGTTCAGGTACGCAGTATTTT
NA	TRBV5-6	NA	TRBJ1-1	13	CASSLEPGTEAFF	TGTGCCAGCAGCTTGGAGCCGGGGACTGAAGCTTTCTTT
NA	TRBV6-1	TRBD1	TRBJ2-7	15	CAATQRTGTSYEQYF	TGTGCCGCCACCCAAAGGACAGGGACCTCCTACGAGCAGTACTTC
NA	TRBV7-8	NA	TRBJ1-1	13	CASSLASQTEAFF	TGTGCCAGCAGCTTGGCATCCCAGACTGAAGCTTTCTTT
NA	TRBV2	NA	TRBJ1-2	12	CASSGVNYGYTF	TGTGCCAGCAGTGGCGTCAACTATGGCTACACCTTC
NA	TRBV7-9	TRBD1	TRBJ1-2	14	CASSWTGLDYGYTF	TGTGCCAGCAGCTGGACAGGGTTGGACTATGGCTACACCTTC
NA	TRBV2	TRBD1	TRBJ1-5	14	CASSPGTGHQPQHF	TGTGCCAGCAGTCCCGGGACAGGTCATCAGCCCCAGCATTTT
NA	TRBV6-4	NA	TRBJ2-1	15	CASSDRRRVVNEQFF	TGTGCCAGCAGTGACCGAAGGCGGGTAGTCAATGAGCAGTTCTTC